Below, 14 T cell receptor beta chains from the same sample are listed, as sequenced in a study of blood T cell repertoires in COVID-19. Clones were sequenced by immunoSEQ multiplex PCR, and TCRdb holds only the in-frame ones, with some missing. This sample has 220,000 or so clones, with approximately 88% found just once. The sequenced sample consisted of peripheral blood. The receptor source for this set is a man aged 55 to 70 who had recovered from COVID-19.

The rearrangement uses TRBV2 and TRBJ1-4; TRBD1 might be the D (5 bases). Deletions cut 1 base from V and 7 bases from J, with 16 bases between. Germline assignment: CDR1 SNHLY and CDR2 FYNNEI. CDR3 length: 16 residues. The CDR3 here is CASSEGWGGTFEKLFF. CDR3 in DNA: TGTGCCAGCAGTGAAGGGTGGGGTGGGACTTTTGAAAAACTGTTTTTT.

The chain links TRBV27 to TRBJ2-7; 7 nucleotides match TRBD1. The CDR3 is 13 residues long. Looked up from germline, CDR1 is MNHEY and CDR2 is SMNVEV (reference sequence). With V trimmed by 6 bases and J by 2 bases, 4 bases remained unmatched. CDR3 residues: CASRRQGAYEQYF. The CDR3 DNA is TGTGCCAGCAGGAGACAGGGAGCCTACGAGCAGTACTTC.

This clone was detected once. The CDR3 loop is CSADGTSGRGLQNEQFF. In DNA, the CDR3 is TGCAGCGCAGACGGGACTAGCGGTCGGGGATTACAAAATGAGCAGTTCTTC. This rearrangement joins TRBV29-1 to TRBJ2-1; 11 bases agree with TRBD2. The CDR3 length is 17 residues. The germline CDR1 and CDR2 sequences are SQVTM and ANQGSEA. V gave up 7 bases and J gave up 7 bases; unmatched junction bases: 18.

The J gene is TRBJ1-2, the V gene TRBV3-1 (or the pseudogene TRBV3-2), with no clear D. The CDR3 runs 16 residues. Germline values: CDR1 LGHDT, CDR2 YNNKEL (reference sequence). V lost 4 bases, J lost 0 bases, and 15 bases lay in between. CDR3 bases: TGTGCCAGCAGCCCCAAAACGGAGATAACTAACTATGGCTACACCTTC. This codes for CASSPKTEITNYGYTF.

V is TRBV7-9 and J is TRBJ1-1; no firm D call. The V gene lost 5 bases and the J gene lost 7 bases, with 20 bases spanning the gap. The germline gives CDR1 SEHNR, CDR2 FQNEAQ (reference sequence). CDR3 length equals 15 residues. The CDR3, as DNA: TGTGCCAGCAGCCCATTGGGAGGACCTCGGAGTGAAGCTTTCTTT. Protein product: CASSPLGGPRSEAFF.

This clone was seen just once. CDR3 coding DNA: TGTGCCAGCAGCCCCGCATCGGTGAGGCACTACGAGCAGTACTTC. It yields the protein CASSPASVRHYEQYF. The chain combines TRBV11-2 with TRBJ2-7; unclear D gene. The length of the CDR3 is 15 residues. Germline V gene lookup returns CDR1 SGHAT and CDR2 FQNNGV. The ends were cut back, 5 bases at V and 3 bases at J, with 17 bases in the middle. The full variable domain, its missing parts supplied by reference TRBV11-2 and TRBJ2-7, is EAGVAQSPRYKIIEKRQSVAFWCNPISGHATLYWYQQILGQGPKLLIQFQNNGVVDDSQLPKDRFSAERLKGVDSTLKIQPAKLEDSAVYLCASSPASVRHYEQYFGPGTRLTVT.

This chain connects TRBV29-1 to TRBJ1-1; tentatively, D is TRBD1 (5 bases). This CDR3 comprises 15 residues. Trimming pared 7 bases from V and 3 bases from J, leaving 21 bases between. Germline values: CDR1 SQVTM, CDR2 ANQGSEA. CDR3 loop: CSGLLMAGVDTEAFF. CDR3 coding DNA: TGCAGCGGCCTACTAATGGCGGGGGTTGACACTGAAGCTTTCTTT.

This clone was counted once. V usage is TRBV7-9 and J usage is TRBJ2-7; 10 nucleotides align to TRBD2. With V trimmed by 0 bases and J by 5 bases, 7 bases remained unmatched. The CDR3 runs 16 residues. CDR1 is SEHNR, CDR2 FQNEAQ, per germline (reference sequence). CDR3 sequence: CASSLALAGVVDEQYF. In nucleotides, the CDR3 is TGTGCCAGCAGCTTAGCTCTAGCGGGAGTCGTAGACGAGCAGTACTTC.

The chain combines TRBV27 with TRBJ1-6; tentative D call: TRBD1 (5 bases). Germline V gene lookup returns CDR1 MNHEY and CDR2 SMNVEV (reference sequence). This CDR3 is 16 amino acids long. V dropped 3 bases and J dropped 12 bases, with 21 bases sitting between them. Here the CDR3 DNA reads TGTGCCAGCAGTTTCCTCCAGGGTTTAATTTTGGGACCCCTCCACTTT. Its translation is CASSFLQGLILGPLHF.

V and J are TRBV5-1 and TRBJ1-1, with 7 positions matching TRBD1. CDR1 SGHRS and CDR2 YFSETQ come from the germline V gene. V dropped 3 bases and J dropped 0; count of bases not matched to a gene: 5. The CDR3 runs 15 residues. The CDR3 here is CASSSQGGMNTEAFF. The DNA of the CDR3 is TGCGCCAGCAGCTCCCAGGGGGGCATGAACACTGAAGCTTTCTTT.

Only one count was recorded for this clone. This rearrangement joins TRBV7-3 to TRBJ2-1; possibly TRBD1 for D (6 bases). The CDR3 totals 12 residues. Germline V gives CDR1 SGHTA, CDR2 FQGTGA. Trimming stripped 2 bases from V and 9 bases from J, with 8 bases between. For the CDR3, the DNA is TGTGCCAGCAGCTTACAGGGGACTGAGCAGTTCTTC. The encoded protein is CASSLQGTEQFF.

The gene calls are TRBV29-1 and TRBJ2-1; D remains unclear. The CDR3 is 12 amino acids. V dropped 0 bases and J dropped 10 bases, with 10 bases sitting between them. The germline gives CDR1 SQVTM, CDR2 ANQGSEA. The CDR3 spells CSVEDRRREQFF. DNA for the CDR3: TGCAGCGTTGAAGATCGCAGGCGCGAGCAGTTCTTC.

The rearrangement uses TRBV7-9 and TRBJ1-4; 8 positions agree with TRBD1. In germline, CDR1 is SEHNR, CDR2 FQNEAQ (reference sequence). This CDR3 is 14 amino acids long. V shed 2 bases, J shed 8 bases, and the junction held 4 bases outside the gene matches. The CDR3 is CASSLTGGKEKLFF. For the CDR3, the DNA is TGTGCCAGCAGCTTAACAGGGGGTAAAGAAAAACTGTTTTTT.

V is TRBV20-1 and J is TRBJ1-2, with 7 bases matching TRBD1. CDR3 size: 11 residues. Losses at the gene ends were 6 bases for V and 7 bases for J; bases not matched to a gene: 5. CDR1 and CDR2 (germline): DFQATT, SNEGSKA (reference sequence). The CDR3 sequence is CSASPGGGYTF. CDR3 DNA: TGCAGTGCCAGCCCAGGGGGTGGCTACACCTTC.